The clone carrying this TCR beta chain was seen ten or more times. No antigen is known for it. Samples came from axillary lymph nodes draining the breast cancer. TCRdb analysed the multiplex PCR reads with MiXCR anew, one entry per CDR3 protein. The sample lists some 230,000 distinct CDR3 sequences; 34% were seen once. The sample comes from a study of breast tumors, draining lymph nodes, adjacent tissues. Findings and caveats of the study: Tumors had less TCR diversity than lymph nodes, more than nontumor tissue.

The V segment lost 5 bases and the J segment 4 bases; nucleotides outside the gene matches: 14. The CDR3 spans 17 residues. Germline lookup yields CDR1 DFQATT and CDR2 SNEGSKA (reference sequence). What was sequenced was axillary lymph node tissue. The clonotype comes from a female donor with breast cancer. Some clones in this sample may be carry-over from other donors' samples. The chain has TRBV20-1 and TRBJ2-3; 11 bases match TRBD2. DNA for the CDR3: TGCAGTGCTCAGTCCGGGACTAGCGGACGAGGGGCAGATACGCAGTATTTT. It specifies CSAQSGTSGRGADTQYF.